The following is a TCR beta chain sequence with its context. This clone was recorded only once. Its antigen remains undetermined. Per-base qualities were not stored, and no clone one base away is much larger. The data belong to a study of control samples from healthy donors and cancer patients (dated by TCRdb to about 2020). Library generation was performed with the immunoSEQ multiplex PCR assay. Here the immuneACCESS table is served through TCRdb, limited to in-frame sequences with V and J called. Missing clones are a known gap in these copies; in checked studies unresolved V genes cover under half, and the rest lacks a known reason. The sample table records 100,000 to 150,000 clones; about 95% of these occur just once. The ten largest clones represent 3.6% of the sample. Sample: blood. The sequence was collected from a young man in good health.

The DNA sequence is TGCGCCAGCAGTGGACTGGGACTTAGTACAGATACGCAGTATTTT. Its protein is CASSGLGLSTDTQYF. In this chain, TRBV10-1 is recombined with TRBJ2-3; TRBD2 is a possible D gene, resting on 6 matching bases. V and J are truncated by 4 bases and 3 bases respectively, leaving an intervening sequence of 14 bases. Via the germline V gene (reference sequence), CDR1 is WNHNN and CDR2 SYGVQD. The CDR3 spans 15 residues, from the cysteine through the phenylalanine. The CDR3 DNA has 45 bases and is translated from base 1.